This T cell receptor beta chain was recovered during a study of T cell clonality in common variable immunodeficiency. Per germline, CDR1 GTSNPN and CDR2 SVGIG (reference sequence). This CDR3 contains 13 residues. Sequencing input was equivalent genomic DNA from CVID and controls. Generated by immunoSEQ multiplex PCR, the TCRdb table keeps only in-frame clones and is missing some. The repertoire has roughly 40,000 clones, none seen only once; the ten largest take about 3%. Study-level findings and limits: Fewer TCRbeta clones were shared among CVID subjects than controls. What drives increased CVID clonality needs T cell subpopulation sequencing.

This clone was counted many times. Its matching antigen is unknown. Read coverage stops 3 residues before the CDR3 terminus; the germline J gene supplies the remainder. The origin of this receptor is a person between 18 and 75 years old in good health. The sample comprised peripheral blood mononuclear cells. The V call is TRBV30, the J call TRBJ1-5; a possible D gene is TRBD1 (6 bases). The part of the CDR3 DNA that was read is TGTGCCTGGGCCCCCAACAGGGAGGGACCC. The encoded protein is CAWAPNREGP. The complete CDR3 protein is CAWAPNREGPQHF.